This T cell receptor (beta chain) was sequenced during a study of CD8 T cells in ankylosing spondylitis. Study findings and constraints: About 8 highly homologous variants made up a TCR beta motif that seemed to typify ankylosing spondylitis blood. Reports say disease-linked clones showed up significantly more in matched ankylosing spondylitis synovial fluid. Earlier authors reported some of these motif variants in reactive arthritis synovial fluid and blood.

From germline, CDR1 is KGHSH and CDR2 LQKENI. The CDR3 loop spans 16 amino acids. Trimming cost V 4 bases and J 5 bases; bases outside gene matches: 8. Each TCR beta library was made by quantitative 5'-RACE that incorporated molecular barcodes. TCRdb called the 5' RACE reads again in MiXCR, with one record for every CDR3 protein. The sample records some 300,000 distinct CDR3 sequences, less than 25% being singletons. This clonotype occurred once. What it binds is not known. The source material was blood, either unsorted or a sorted T cell fraction (not recorded which). The rearrangement uses TRBV18 and TRBJ2-3, with TRBD2 identical over 11 bases. The sequence came from a female donor with ankylosing spondylitis or in good health (not recorded which). The CDR3 region is CASSHVAGGPKDTQYF. The CDR3 coding sequence is TGTGCCAGCTCACATGTAGCGGGAGGGCCGAAAGATACGCAGTATTTT. The complete variable domain, with remaining parts taken from reference TRBV18 and TRBJ2-3, reads NAGVMQNPRHLVRRRGQEARLRCSPMKGHSHVYWYRQLPEEGLKFMVYLQKENIIDESGMPKERFSAEFPKEGPSILRIQQVVRGDSAAYFCASSHVAGGPKDTQYFGPGTRLTVL.